This TCR beta chain was identified during a study of blood T cells in healthy people across ages. This CDR3 has 13 residues. Germline CDR1 and CDR2: MNHEY and SVGEGT. Trimming stripped 2 bases from V and 2 bases from J, with 6 bases between. This clonotype was detected ten times or more. Next came a second PCR, run for about 7 to 12 cycles, which used a sample-barcoded 5' primer along with a J-beta primer mix. Using its own MiXCR run on the 5' RACE reads, TCRdb lists one record per CDR3 protein. The sample yields some 900,000 distinct CDR3 sequences, under 30% seen once. Sequencing was done on a sample of blood. The receptor's source is a woman aged 80 or over in good health. The chain couples TRBV6-2 or TRBV6-3 to TRBJ1-1; D is unclear. CDR3 DNA: TGTGCCAGCAGTTACGGAGAAAACACTGAAGCTTTCTTT. Translation: CASSYGENTEAFF.